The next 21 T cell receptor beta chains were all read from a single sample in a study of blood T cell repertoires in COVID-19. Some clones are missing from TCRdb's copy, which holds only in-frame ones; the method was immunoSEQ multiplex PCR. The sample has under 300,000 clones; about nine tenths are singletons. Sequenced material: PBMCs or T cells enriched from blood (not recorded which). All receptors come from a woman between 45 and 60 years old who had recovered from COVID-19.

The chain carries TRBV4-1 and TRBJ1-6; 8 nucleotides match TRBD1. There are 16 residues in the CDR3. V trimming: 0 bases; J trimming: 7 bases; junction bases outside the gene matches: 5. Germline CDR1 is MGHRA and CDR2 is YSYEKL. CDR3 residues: CASSQEGQGANSPLHF. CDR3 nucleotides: TGCGCCAGCAGCCAAGAAGGGCAGGGGGCAAATTCACCCCTCCACTTT.

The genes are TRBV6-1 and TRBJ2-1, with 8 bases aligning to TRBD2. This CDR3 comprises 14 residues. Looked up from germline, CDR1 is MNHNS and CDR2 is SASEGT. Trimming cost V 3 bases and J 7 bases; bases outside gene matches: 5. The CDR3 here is CASSDAGRVNEQFF. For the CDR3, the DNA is TGTGCCAGCAGTGACGCCGGGAGGGTAAATGAGCAGTTCTTC.

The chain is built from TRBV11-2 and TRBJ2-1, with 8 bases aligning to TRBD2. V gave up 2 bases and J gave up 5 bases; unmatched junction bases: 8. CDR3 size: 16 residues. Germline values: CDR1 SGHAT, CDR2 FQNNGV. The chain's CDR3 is CASSLSPGGADNEQFF. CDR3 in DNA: TGTGCCAGCAGCTTATCCCCCGGGGGGGCAGACAATGAGCAGTTCTTC.

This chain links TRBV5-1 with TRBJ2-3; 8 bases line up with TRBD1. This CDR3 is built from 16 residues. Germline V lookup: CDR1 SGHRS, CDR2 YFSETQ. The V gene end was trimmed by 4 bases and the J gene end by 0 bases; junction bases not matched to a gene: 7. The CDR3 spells CASSPPGQVSTDTQYF. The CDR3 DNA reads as TGCGCCAGCAGCCCACCGGGACAGGTGAGCACAGATACGCAGTATTTT.

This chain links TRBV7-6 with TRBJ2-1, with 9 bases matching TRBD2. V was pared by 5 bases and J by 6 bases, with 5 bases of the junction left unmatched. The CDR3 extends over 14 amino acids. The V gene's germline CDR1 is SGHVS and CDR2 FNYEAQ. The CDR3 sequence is CASSAGGPVNEQFF. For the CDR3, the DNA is TGTGCCAGCAGCGCGGGAGGGCCTGTCAATGAGCAGTTCTTC. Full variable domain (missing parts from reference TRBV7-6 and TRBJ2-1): GAGVSQSPRYKVTKRGQDVALRCDPISGHVSLYWYRQALGQGPEFLTYFNYEAQQDKSGLPNDRFSAERPEGSISTLTIQRTEQRDSAMYRCASSAGGPVNEQFFGPGTRLTVL.

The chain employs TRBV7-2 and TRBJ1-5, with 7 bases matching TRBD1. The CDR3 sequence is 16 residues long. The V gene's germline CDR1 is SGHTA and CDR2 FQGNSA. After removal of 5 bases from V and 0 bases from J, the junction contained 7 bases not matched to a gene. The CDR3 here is CASSLGTALSNQPQHF. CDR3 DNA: TGTGCCAGCAGCCTGGGGACAGCGCTTAGCAATCAGCCCCAGCATTTT.

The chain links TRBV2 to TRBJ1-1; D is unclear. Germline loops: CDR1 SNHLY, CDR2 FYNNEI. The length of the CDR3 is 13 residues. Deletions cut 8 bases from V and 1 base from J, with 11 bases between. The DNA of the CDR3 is TGTGCCAGCCGCACGGGAGAGAACACTGAAGCTTTCTTT. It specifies CASRTGENTEAFF.

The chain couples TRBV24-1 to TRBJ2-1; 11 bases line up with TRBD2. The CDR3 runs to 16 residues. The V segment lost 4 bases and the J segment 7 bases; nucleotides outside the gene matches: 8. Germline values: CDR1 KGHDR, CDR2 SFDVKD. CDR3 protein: CATSDALAGVVNEQFF. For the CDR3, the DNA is TGTGCCACCAGTGACGCACTAGCGGGAGTGGTGAATGAGCAGTTCTTC.

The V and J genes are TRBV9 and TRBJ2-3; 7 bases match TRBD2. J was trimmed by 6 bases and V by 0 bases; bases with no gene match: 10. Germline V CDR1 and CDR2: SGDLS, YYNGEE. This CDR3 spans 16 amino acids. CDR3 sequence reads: CASSVVEGGFRDTQYF. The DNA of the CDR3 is TGTGCCAGCAGCGTAGTCGAGGGAGGGTTCAGGGATACGCAGTATTTT.

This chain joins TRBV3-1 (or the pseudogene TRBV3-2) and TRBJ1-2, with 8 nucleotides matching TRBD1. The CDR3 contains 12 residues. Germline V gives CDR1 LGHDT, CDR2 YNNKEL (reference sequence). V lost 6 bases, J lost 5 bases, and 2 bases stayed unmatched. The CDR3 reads CASSRTGYGYTF. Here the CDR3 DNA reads TGTGCCAGCAGTCGGACAGGGTATGGCTACACCTTC.

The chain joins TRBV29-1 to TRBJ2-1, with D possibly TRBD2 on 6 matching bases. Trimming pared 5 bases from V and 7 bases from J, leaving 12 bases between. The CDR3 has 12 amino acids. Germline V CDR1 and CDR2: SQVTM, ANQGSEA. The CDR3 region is CSVLGGYNEQFF. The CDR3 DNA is TGCAGCGTTCTGGGGGGTTATAATGAGCAGTTCTTC.

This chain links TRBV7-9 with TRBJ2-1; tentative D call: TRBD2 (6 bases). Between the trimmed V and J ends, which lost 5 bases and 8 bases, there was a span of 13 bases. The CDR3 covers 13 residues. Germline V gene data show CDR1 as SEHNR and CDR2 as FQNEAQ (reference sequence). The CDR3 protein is CASSPRLAYEQFF. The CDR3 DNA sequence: TGTGCCAGCAGCCCCCGGCTAGCGTATGAGCAGTTCTTC.

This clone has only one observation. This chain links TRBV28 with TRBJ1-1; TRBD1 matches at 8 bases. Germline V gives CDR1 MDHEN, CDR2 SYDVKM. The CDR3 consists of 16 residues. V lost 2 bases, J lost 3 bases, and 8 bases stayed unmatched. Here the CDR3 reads CASSLVSGQGYTEAFF. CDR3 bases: TGTGCCAGCAGTTTAGTATCCGGACAGGGCTACACTGAAGCTTTCTTT.

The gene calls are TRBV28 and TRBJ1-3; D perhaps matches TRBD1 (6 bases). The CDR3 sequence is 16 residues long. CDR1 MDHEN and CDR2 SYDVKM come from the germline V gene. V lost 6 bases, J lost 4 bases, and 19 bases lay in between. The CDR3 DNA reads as TGTGCCAGCAGCCGCATTACTAAAGGGGGAGGAAACACCATATATTTT. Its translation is CASSRITKGGGNTIYF. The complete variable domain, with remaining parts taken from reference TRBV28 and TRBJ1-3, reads DVKVTQSSRYLVKRTGEKVFLECVQDMDHENMFWYRQDPGLGLRLIYFSYDVKMKEKGDIPEGYSVSREKKERFSLILESASTNQTSMYLCASSRITKGGGNTIYFGEGSWLTVV.

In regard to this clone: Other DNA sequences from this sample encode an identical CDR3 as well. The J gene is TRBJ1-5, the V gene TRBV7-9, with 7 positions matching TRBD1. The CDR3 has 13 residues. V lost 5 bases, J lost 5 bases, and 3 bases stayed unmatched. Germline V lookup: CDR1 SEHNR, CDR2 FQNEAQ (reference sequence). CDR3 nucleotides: TGTGCCAGCAGCCGACAGGGAGATCAGCCCCAGCATTTT. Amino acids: CASSRQGDQPQHF.

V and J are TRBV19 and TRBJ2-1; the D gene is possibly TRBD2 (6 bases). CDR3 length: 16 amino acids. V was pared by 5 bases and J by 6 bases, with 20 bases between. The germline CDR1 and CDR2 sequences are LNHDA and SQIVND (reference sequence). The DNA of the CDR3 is TGTGCCAGTAGTGTGGGGGGACGAAGCCTAGGCAATGAGCAGTTCTTC. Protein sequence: CASSVGGRSLGNEQFF.

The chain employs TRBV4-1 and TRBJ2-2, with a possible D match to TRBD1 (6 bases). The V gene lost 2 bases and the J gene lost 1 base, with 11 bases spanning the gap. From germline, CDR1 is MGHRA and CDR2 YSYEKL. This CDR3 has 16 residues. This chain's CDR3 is CASSQLGHMNTGELFF. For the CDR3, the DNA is TGCGCCAGCAGCCAATTGGGACATATGAACACCGGGGAGCTGTTTTTT.

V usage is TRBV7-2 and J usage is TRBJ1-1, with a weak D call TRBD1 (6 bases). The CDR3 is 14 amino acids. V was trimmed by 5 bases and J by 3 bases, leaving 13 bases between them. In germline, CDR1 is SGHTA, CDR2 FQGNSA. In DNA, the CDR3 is TGTGCCAGCAGCGGGGGACAAGGGTACACTGAAGCTTTCTTT. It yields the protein CASSGGQGYTEAFF. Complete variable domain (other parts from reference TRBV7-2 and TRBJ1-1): GAGVSQSPSNKVTEKGKDVELRCDPISGHTALYWYRQSLGQGLEFLIYFQGNSAPDKSGLPSDRFSAERTGGSVSTLTIQRTQQEDSAVYLCASSGGQGYTEAFFGQGTRLTVV.

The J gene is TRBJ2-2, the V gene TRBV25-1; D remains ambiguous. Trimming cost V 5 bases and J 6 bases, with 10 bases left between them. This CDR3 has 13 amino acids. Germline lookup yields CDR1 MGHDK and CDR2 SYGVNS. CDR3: CASSTHPPGELFF. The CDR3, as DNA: TGTGCCAGCAGTACACACCCTCCCGGGGAGCTGTTTTTT.

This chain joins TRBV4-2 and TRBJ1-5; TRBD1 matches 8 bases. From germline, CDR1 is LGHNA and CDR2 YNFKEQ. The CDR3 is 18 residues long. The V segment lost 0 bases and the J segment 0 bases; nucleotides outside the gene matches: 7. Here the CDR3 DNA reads TGTGCCAGCAGCCAAGATACTGTGCAGGGGGCTAGCAATCAGCCCCAGCATTTT. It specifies CASSQDTVQGASNQPQHF.

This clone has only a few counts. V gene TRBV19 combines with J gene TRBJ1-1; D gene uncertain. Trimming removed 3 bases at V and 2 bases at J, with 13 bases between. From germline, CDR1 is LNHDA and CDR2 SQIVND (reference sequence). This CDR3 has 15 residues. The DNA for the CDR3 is TGTGCCAGTAGTATTAATTACAGATCCAACACTGAAGCTTTCTTT. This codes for CASSINYRSNTEAFF.